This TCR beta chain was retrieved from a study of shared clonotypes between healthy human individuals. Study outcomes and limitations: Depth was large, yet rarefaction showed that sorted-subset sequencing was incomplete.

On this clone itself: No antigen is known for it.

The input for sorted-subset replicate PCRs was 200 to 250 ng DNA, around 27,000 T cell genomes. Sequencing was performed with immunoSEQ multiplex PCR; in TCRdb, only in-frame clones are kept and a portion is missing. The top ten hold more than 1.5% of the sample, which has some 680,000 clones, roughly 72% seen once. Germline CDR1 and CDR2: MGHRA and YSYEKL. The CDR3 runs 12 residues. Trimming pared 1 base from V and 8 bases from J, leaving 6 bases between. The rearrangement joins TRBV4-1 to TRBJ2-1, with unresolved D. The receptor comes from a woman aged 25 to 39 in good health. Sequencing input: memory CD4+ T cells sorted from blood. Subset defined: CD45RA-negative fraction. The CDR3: CASSQVEDEQFF. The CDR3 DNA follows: TGCGCCAGCAGCCAAGTAGAGGATGAGCAGTTCTTC.